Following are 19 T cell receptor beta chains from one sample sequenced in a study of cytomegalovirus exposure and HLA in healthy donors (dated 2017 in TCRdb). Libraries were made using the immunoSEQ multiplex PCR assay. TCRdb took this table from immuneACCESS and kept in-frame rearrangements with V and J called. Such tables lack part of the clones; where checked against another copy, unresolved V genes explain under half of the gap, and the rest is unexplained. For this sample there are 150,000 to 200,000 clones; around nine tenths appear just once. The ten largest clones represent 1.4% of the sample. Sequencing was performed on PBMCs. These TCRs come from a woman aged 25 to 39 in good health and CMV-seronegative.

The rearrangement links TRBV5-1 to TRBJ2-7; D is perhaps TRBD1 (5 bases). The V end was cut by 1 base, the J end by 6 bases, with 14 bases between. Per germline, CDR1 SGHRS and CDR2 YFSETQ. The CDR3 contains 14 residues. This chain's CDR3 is CASSLLLQVREQYF. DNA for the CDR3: TGCGCCAGCAGCTTGCTTTTACAGGTCCGCGAGCAGTACTTC.

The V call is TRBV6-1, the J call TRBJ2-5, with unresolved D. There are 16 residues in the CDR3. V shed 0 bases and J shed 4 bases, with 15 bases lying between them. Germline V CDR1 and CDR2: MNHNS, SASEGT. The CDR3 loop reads CASSEASTYRVETQYF. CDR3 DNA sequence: TGTGCCAGCAGTGAAGCCTCTACTTACCGGGTAGAGACCCAGTACTTC.

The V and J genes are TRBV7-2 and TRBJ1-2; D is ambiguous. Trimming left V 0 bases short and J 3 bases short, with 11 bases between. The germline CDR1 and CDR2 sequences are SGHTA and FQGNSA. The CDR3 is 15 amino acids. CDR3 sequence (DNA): TGTGCCAGCAGCTTAGCCCCCGGGTCGGACTATGGCTACACCTTC. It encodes CASSLAPGSDYGYTF.

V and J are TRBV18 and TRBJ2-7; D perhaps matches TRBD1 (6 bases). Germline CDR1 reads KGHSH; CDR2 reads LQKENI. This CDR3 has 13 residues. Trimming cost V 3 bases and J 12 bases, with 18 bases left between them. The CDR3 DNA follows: TGTGCCAGCTCACCGCAGAACCAGGGGCGCCCGTACTTC. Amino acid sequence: CASSPQNQGRPYF.

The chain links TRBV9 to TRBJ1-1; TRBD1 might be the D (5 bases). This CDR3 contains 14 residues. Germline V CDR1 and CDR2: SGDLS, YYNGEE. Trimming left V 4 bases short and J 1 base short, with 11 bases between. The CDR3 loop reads CASSPEGENTEAFF. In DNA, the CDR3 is TGTGCCAGCAGCCCAGAAGGGGAGAACACTGAAGCTTTCTTT.

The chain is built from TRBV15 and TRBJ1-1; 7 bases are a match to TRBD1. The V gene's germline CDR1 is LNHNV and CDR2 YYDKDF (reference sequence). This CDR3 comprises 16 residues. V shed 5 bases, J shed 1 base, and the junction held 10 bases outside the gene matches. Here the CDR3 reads CATSDRDRDANTEAFF. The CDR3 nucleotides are TGTGCCACCAGCGACCGGGACAGAGACGCGAACACTGAAGCTTTCTTT.

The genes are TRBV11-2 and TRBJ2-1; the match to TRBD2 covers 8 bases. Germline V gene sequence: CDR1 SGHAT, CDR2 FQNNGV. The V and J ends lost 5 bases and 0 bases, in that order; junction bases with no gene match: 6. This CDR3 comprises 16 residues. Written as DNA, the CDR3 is TGTGCCAGCAGCCCCCGGGGGGGCAGCTCCTACAATGAGCAGTTCTTC. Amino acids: CASSPRGGSSYNEQFF.

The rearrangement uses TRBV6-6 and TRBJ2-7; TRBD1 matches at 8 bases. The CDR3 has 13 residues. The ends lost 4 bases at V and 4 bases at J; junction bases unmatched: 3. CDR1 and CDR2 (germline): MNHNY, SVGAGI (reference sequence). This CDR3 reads CASSLDRGYEQYF. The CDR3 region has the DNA TGTGCCAGCAGTTTAGACAGGGGATACGAGCAGTACTTC.

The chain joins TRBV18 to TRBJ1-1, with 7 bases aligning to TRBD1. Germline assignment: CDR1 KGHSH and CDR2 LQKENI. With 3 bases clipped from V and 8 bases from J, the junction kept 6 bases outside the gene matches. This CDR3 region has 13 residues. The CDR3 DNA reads TGTGCCAGCTCACCGACCCAGGACAGGGAAGCTTTCTTT. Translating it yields CASSPTQDREAFF.

The CDR3 nucleotides read TGTGCCAGCCAAGAGCAGGGATCGAACACTGAAGCTTTCTTT. It translates to CASQEQGSNTEAFF. The chain carries TRBV25-1 and TRBJ1-1, with D maybe TRBD1 (5 bases). Per germline, CDR1 MGHDK and CDR2 SYGVNS. The CDR3 runs 14 residues. The germline V and J ends were trimmed by 8 bases and 1 base, with 14 bases remaining between them.

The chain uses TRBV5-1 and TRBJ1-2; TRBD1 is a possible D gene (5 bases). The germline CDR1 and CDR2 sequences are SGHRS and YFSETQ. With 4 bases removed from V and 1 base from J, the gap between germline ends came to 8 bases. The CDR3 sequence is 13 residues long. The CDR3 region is CASSATVNYGYTF. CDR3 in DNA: TGCGCCAGCAGCGCGACAGTTAACTATGGCTACACCTTC.

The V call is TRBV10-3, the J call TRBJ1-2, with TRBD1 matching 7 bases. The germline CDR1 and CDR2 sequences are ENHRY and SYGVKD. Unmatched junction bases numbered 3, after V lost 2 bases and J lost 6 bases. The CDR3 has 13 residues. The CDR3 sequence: CAISEDRANGYTF. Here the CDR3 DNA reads TGTGCCATCAGTGAGGACAGGGCTAATGGCTACACCTTC.

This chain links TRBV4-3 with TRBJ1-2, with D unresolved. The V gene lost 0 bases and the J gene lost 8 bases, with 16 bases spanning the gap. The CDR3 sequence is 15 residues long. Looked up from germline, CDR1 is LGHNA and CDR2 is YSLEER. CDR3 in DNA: TGCGCCAGCAGCCAAGATCTCGGAACCATCGGGGGCTACACCTTC. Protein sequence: CASSQDLGTIGGYTF.

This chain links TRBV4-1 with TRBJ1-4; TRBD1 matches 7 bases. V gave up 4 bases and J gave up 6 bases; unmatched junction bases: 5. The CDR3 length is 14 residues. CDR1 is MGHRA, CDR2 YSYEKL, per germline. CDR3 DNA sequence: TGCGCCAGCAGCCCCGAAGGACAGGATGAAAAACTGTTTTTT. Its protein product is CASSPEGQDEKLFF.

In DNA form, the CDR3 reads TGCGCCAGCAGCCGGACATCTAGCGGGGGGAACAATGAGCAGTTCTTC. Translated, it gives CASSRTSSGGNNEQFF. V usage is TRBV5-1 and J usage is TRBJ2-1, with 11 bases fitting TRBD2. Germline lookup yields CDR1 SGHRS and CDR2 YFSETQ. This CDR3 spans 16 amino acids. V trimming: 4 bases; J trimming: 5 bases; junction bases outside the gene matches: 8.

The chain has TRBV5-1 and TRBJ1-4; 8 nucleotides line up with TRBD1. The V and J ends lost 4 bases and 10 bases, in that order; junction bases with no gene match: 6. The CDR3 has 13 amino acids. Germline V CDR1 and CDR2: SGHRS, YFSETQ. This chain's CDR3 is CASSPGQGGKLFF. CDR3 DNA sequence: TGCGCCAGCAGCCCAGGACAGGGCGGAAAACTGTTTTTT.

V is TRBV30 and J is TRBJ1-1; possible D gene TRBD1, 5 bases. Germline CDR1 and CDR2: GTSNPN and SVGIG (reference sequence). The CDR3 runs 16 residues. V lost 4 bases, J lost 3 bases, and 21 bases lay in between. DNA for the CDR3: TGTGCCTGGACGGGCGGGGGGGGTGAGTGGTACACTGAAGCTTTCTTT. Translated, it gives CAWTGGGGEWYTEAFF.

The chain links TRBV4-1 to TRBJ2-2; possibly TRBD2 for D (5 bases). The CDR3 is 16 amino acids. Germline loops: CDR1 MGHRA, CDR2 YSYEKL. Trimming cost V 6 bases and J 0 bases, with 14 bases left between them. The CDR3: CASRQLGGANTGELFF. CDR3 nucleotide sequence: TGCGCCAGCAGACAACTAGGAGGCGCGAACACCGGGGAGCTGTTTTTT.

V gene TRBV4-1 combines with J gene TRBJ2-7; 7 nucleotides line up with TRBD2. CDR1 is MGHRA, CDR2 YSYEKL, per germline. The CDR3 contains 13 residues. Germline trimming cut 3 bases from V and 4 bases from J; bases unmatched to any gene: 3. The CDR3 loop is CASSHIAGYEQYF. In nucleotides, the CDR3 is TGCGCCAGCAGCCATATAGCGGGTTACGAGCAGTACTTC.